These 21 T cell receptor beta chains came from one sample sequenced in a study of blood T cells in healthy people across ages. Together with a sample-barcoded 5' primer, a J-beta primer mix was included in a second PCR lasting roughly 6 to 12 cycles. TCRdb independently ran MiXCR on the 5' RACE reads; one entry per CDR3 protein. This table holds 1,500,000 or so distinct CDR3 sequences, around 59% found once. Input material: blood. The origin of the receptors is a man aged 18 to 30 in good health.

This clonotype was seen once. The V and J genes are TRBV4-1 and TRBJ2-5, with TRBD1 identical over 7 bases. V trimming: 3 bases; J trimming: 1 base; junction bases outside the gene matches: 8. Germline-derived CDR1 and CDR2 are MGHRA and YSYEKL. The CDR3 sequence is 16 residues long. The CDR3 DNA reads as TGCGCCAGCAGCCATCTCCCTGACAGGGCCCAAGAGACCCAGTACTTC. Its translation: CASSHLPDRAQETQYF.

The V call is TRBV18, the J call TRBJ2-7; TRBD2 matches 11 bases. V dropped 2 bases and J dropped 0; count of bases not matched to a gene: 3. Germline values: CDR1 KGHSH, CDR2 LQKENI. The CDR3 consists of 16 residues. The CDR3 reads CASSPDSGRVSYEQYF. CDR3 in DNA: TGTGCCAGCTCACCAGATAGCGGGAGGGTCTCCTACGAGCAGTACTTC.

V usage is TRBV4-1 and J usage is TRBJ1-2, with 8 bases lining up with TRBD1. CDR1 MGHRA and CDR2 YSYEKL come from the germline V gene. This CDR3 spans 15 amino acids. Trimming cost V 3 bases and J 5 bases; bases outside gene matches: 8. CDR3 bases: TGCGCCAGCAGCCACGAACCCGACAGGGGTTATGGCTACACCTTC. Its translation is CASSHEPDRGYGYTF.

This clonotype was seen only a few times. The rearrangement links TRBV28 to TRBJ1-4, with a tentative D call TRBD1 (6 bases). Germline V gene lookup returns CDR1 MDHEN and CDR2 SYDVKM. The V gene lost 8 bases and the J gene lost 5 bases, with 18 bases spanning the gap. The CDR3 totals 15 residues. CDR3 in amino acids: CASFPTGALNEKLFF. CDR3 DNA: TGTGCCAGCTTTCCTACGGGGGCGTTGAATGAAAAACTGTTTTTT. Together with reference TRBV28 and TRBJ1-4, the CDR3 gives the full variable domain: DVKVTQSSRYLVKRTGEKVFLECVQDMDHENMFWYRQDPGLGLRLIYFSYDVKMKEKGDIPEGYSVSREKKERFSLILESASTNQTSMYLCASFPTGALNEKLFFGSGTQLSVL.

The chain combines TRBV4-1 with TRBJ1-2; D possibly corresponds to TRBD1 (6 bases). Germline CDR1 MGHRA, CDR2 YSYEKL. The length of the CDR3 is 15 residues. Trimming shortened V by 4 bases and J by 4 bases, and 16 bases separated the two germline ends. CDR3 sequence: CASSLRRDIGYGYTF. The CDR3 coding sequence is TGCGCCAGCAGCCTTAGACGGGACATAGGCTATGGCTACACCTTC.

The J gene is TRBJ2-7, the V gene TRBV20-1, with 14 bases that match TRBD2. CDR3 length: 13 amino acids. V trimming: 6 bases; J trimming: 8 bases; junction bases outside the gene matches: 6. CDR1 is DFQATT, CDR2 SNEGSKA, per germline (reference sequence). The CDR3 coding sequence is TGCAGTGCCGCGACTAGCGGGAGGGCAAAGCAGTACTTC. Its protein product is CSAATSGRAKQYF.

In its sample, this clonotype was seen a few times. The rearrangement links TRBV4-2 to TRBJ2-7; the match to TRBD1 covers 7 bases. Germline trimming cut 3 bases from V and 2 bases from J; bases unmatched to any gene: 7. The CDR3 has 15 residues. Germline-derived CDR1 and CDR2 are LGHNA and YNFKEQ. CDR3 nucleotide sequence: TGTGCCAGCAGCCATCCCGGGACAGCCACCTACGAGCAGTACTTC. Encoded protein: CASSHPGTATYEQYF.

This clonotype has more than one count but fewer than ten. V is TRBV29-1 and J is TRBJ2-5, with 7 positions matching TRBD1. CDR3 length: 13 residues. The V gene end was trimmed by 2 bases and the J gene end by 4 bases; junction bases not matched to a gene: 4. CDR1 and CDR2 (germline): SQVTM, ANQGSEA. CDR3 residues: CSVETGAGETQYF. CDR3 in DNA: TGCAGCGTTGAAACAGGGGCTGGAGAGACCCAGTACTTC.

V gene TRBV11-1 combines with J gene TRBJ2-3; 10 bases match TRBD1. The V and J ends lost 5 bases and 2 bases, in that order; junction bases with no gene match: 4. CDR1 SGHAT and CDR2 FQDESV come from the germline V gene (reference sequence). The CDR3 covers 15 residues. The CDR3: CASSTGTGDTDTQYF. The CDR3 DNA follows: TGTGCCAGCAGCACCGGGACAGGGGACACAGATACGCAGTATTTT.

Turning to this clonotype: An end of the junction differs from the germline gene, which may be a read error. The V call is TRBV4-2, the J call TRBJ1-2, with TRBD1 matching over 10 bases. The CDR3 consists of 15 residues. CDR1 is LGHNA, CDR2 YNFKEQ, per germline. CDR3 coding DNA: TGTGCCAGCGGCCAAGAGCGGACAGGGGGCTATGGCTACACCTTC. Translated: CASGQERTGGYGYTF.

A few counts support this clonotype. V gene TRBV6-6 combines with J gene TRBJ2-3, with 8 bases lining up with TRBD2. The CDR3 covers 13 residues. Unmatched junction bases numbered 4, after V lost 8 bases and J lost 3 bases. Germline loops: CDR1 MNHNY, CDR2 SVGAGI (reference sequence). The CDR3 nucleotides are TGTGCCAGCTCGCGGGAGGTTACAGATACGCAGTATTTT. Amino acid sequence: CASSREVTDTQYF.

This clonotype was counted between two and nine times. This chain links TRBV4-1 with TRBJ2-3; D ambiguous. Germline V gives CDR1 MGHRA, CDR2 YSYEKL. The CDR3 has 14 residues. V lost 0 bases, J lost 5 bases, and 9 bases lay in between. The CDR3 DNA sequence: TGCGCCAGCAGCCAAGATGAGTCGGAAGATACGCAGTATTTT. Its protein product is CASSQDESEDTQYF.

This clonotype was found a few times. The rearrangement joins TRBV29-1 to TRBJ2-5; 9 bases map to TRBD1. With 3 bases clipped from V and 3 bases from J, the junction kept 2 bases outside the gene matches. The germline gives CDR1 SQVTM, CDR2 ANQGSEA. The CDR3 covers 13 residues. DNA of the CDR3: TGCAGCGTTGAGACAGGGGGTGAAGAGACCCAGTACTTC. Translated: CSVETGGEETQYF.

The rearrangement uses TRBV15 and TRBJ2-5; no reliable D call. V was pared by 1 base and J by 4 bases, with 10 bases between. Germline CDR1 reads LNHNV; CDR2 reads YYDKDF (reference sequence). This CDR3 is 14 amino acids long. The CDR3 coding sequence is TGTGCCACCAGCAGAGGTCCCTCGGTAGAGACCCAGTACTTC. Residues: CATSRGPSVETQYF.

The CDR3 DNA sequence: TGCGCCAGGAATAGCGGGAGGGTTCGGAATGAGCAGTTCTTC. Protein product: CARNSGRVRNEQFF. This rearrangement joins TRBV5-1 to TRBJ2-1; TRBD2 matches 11 bases. This CDR3 spans 14 amino acids. The ends lost 8 bases at V and 7 bases at J; junction bases unmatched: 8. Looked up from germline, CDR1 is SGHRS and CDR2 is YFSETQ. The full variable domain, with the rest looked up from reference TRBV5-1 and TRBJ2-1, is KAGVTQTPRYLIKTRGQQVTLSCSPISGHRSVSWYQQTPGQGLQFLFEYFSETQRNKGNFPGRFSGRQFSNSRSEMNVSTLELGDSALYLCARNSGRVRNEQFFGPGTRLTVL.

Comments on this clonotype: At one of its ends the junction is not consistent with the germline gene, which may arise from a read error. The chain is built from TRBV3-1 and TRBJ1-1; the D is unclear. This CDR3 is 12 amino acids long. Germline V gene sequence: CDR1 LGHDT, CDR2 YNNKEL (reference sequence). CDR3 sequence: CVSSHANTEAFF. The CDR3 DNA sequence: TGTGTCAGCAGCCATGCGAACACTGAAGCTTTCTTT.

This clonotype was detected only a few times. The chain joins TRBV3-1 to TRBJ2-1, with TRBD1 matching over 8 bases. Germline V CDR1 and CDR2: LGHDT, YNNKEL (reference sequence). With V trimmed by 4 bases and J by 7 bases, 9 bases remained unmatched. This CDR3 has 15 amino acids. The CDR3 here is CASSPDRGLENEQFF. In nucleotides, the CDR3 is TGTGCCAGCAGCCCTGACAGGGGTTTAGAGAATGAGCAGTTCTTC.

V gene TRBV7-6 combines with J gene TRBJ2-2; tentatively, D is TRBD1 or TRBD2 (6 bases each). The CDR3 consists of 16 residues. Germline CDR1 is SGHVS and CDR2 is FNYEAQ. V lost 4 bases and J lost 6, with 18 bases in between. Here the CDR3 DNA reads TGTGCCAGCAGCTCAACCGGGGGCACAGTCGCCGGGGAGCTGTTTTTT. This gives the protein CASSSTGGTVAGELFF.

The chain joins TRBV11-2 to TRBJ1-6; TRBD1 matches 7 bases. Germline V gene sequence: CDR1 SGHAT, CDR2 FQNNGV. V lost 4 bases to trimming and J lost 4 bases; unmatched junction nucleotides: 7. The CDR3 totals 16 residues. The CDR3 loop is CASSSTGQLYNSPLHF. Written as DNA, the CDR3 is TGTGCCAGCAGCTCAACGGGACAGCTATATAATTCACCCCTCCACTTT.

This clonotype was picked up one time. The chain couples TRBV9 to TRBJ1-5; D is uncertain. The V gene lost 7 bases and the J gene lost 5 bases, with 7 bases spanning the gap. Per germline, CDR1 SGDLS and CDR2 YYNGEE. The CDR3 has 11 amino acids. The chain's CDR3 is CASGIDQPQHF. The DNA of the CDR3 is TGTGCCAGCGGGATCGATCAGCCCCAGCATTTT.

The chain combines TRBV30 with TRBJ2-5; 8 bases are a match to TRBD1. The ends lost 7 bases at V and 0 bases at J; junction bases unmatched: 7. The CDR3 length is 14 residues. Germline CDR1 GTSNPN, CDR2 SVGIG (reference sequence). DNA for the CDR3: TGTGCCTTAGTTACAGGGGGATACCAAGAGACCCAGTACTTC. This codes for CALVTGGYQETQYF.